These T cell receptor beta chains were read from a single sample in a study of blood T cell repertoires in COVID-19. Measured with immunoSEQ multiplex PCR; TCRdb has only the in-frame clones, and not every one. The sample yields 350,000 to 450,000 clones, 85% seen once. The sample was peripheral blood. These TCRs come from a woman younger than 35 with acute or convalescent COVID-19. The CDR3 runs from the conserved cysteine through the conserved F or W. Fields, in order: CDR3 DNA, CDR3 protein, D gene, V gene, J gene. A D gene is named only where the DNA matches it firmly.

TGTGCCATCGCGCCGGGACACCTTAATGAAAAACTGTTTTTT	CAIAPGHLNEKLFF	.	TRBV10-3	TRBJ1-4
TGCAGTGCTAGTTGGGACAGGGGGCAGTACTTC	CSASWDRGQYF	TRBD1	TRBV20-1	TRBJ2-7
TGTGCCAGCAGCTTAGATATAGGGAACCGGGACATAATCTATGGCTACACCTTC	CASSLDIGNRDIIYGYTF	.	TRBV7-8	TRBJ1-2
TGCGCCAGCAGCGGATCAGGGAAGAGCTCCTACGAGCAGTACTTC	CASSGSGKSSYEQYF	.	TRBV5-1	TRBJ2-7
TGTGCCAGTGCGGATCGGGACAGGGGGACCTATGGCTACACCTTC	CASADRDRGTYGYTF	TRBD1	TRBV19	TRBJ1-2
TGTGCCACAGACAGGCCCGGCGGGAACTATGGCTACACCTTC	CATDRPGGNYGYTF	.	TRBV2	TRBJ1-2
TGTGCCAGCAGTTTATCCGGCACAGATACGCAGTATTTT	CASSLSGTDTQYF	.	TRBV28	TRBJ2-3
TGCAGCGTTACCGGGACAGATTCGAACACCGGGGAGCTGTTTTTT	CSVTGTDSNTGELFF	TRBD1	TRBV29-1	TRBJ2-2
TGTGCCAGCAGCTTAGCTGAGACAGTACATGGCTACACCTTC	CASSLAETVHGYTF	.	TRBV7-9	TRBJ1-2
TGTGCCAGCAGCCCTCTAGCGGGGGGGTCAGATACGCAGTATTTT	CASSPLAGGSDTQYF	TRBD2	TRBV3-1/TRBV3-2	TRBJ2-3